Below are 24 T cell receptor beta chains sequenced from a single sample in a study of blood T cell repertoires in COVID-19. Sequenced by immunoSEQ multiplex PCR; TCRdb stores in-frame clones only, minus some. This table holds 85,000 to 130,000 clones, 70% to 90% found once. The source material was peripheral blood. Receptors originate from a woman aged 55-75 years with acute or convalescent COVID-19.

The chain has TRBV7-2 and TRBJ1-5; D is undetermined. V lost 1 base, J lost 3 bases, and 7 bases lay in between. The germline V gene has CDR1 SGHTA and CDR2 FQGNSA. The CDR3 consists of 14 residues. DNA of the CDR3: TGTGCCAGCAGCTTAGGACTTACCAATCAGCCCCAGCATTTT. It is translated as CASSLGLTNQPQHF.

This clone was seen a handful of times. The rearrangement joins TRBV10-3 to TRBJ2-1; D is possibly TRBD2 (5 bases). Trimming shortened V by 11 bases and J by 3 bases, and 17 bases separated the two germline ends. Germline CDR1 and CDR2: ENHRY and SYGVKD. There are 14 residues in the CDR3. CDR3 nucleotide sequence: TGTGCCTCCGAGTCAGGAGGCGACTACAATGAGCAGTTCTTC. It is translated as CASESGGDYNEQFF.

This sequence joins TRBV5-1 and TRBJ2-1; 7 bases match TRBD2. CDR3 size: 14 residues. Losses at the gene ends were 4 bases for V and 8 bases for J; bases not matched to a gene: 9. The germline V gene has CDR1 SGHRS and CDR2 YFSETQ. Here the CDR3 reads CASSLVGGSDEQFF. CDR3 coding DNA: TGCGCCAGCAGCCTTGTTGGCGGGAGCGATGAGCAGTTCTTC.

The chain uses TRBV19 and TRBJ1-2, with D perhaps matching TRBD1 (6 bases). The CDR3 has 13 residues. Germline-derived CDR1 and CDR2 are LNHDA and SQIVND (reference sequence). The germline V and J ends were trimmed by 3 bases and 6 bases, with 11 bases remaining between them. The CDR3 DNA is TGTGCCAGTAGTATCCGTCAGGGGAATGGCTACACCTTC. It codes for CASSIRQGNGYTF.

This sequence joins TRBV29-1 and TRBJ2-1, with 7 bases that match TRBD2. The V gene end was trimmed by 6 bases and the J gene end by 7 bases; junction bases not matched to a gene: 9. Germline values: CDR1 SQVTM, CDR2 ANQGSEA. CDR3 length: 13 residues. The CDR3 sequence: CSVASGMANEQFF. CDR3 coding DNA: TGCAGCGTCGCCAGCGGGATGGCAAATGAGCAGTTCTTC.

The genes are TRBV2 and TRBJ1-6, with a possible D match to TRBD1 (6 bases). Germline CDR1 SNHLY, CDR2 FYNNEI. This CDR3 is built from 15 residues. Trimming stripped 7 bases from V and 5 bases from J, with 15 bases between. The CDR3 sequence: CASILTGDHNSPLHF. The DNA of the CDR3 is TGTGCCAGCATACTGACAGGCGATCATAATTCACCCCTCCACTTT.

The chain links TRBV3-1 (or the pseudogene TRBV3-2) to TRBJ2-1, with 7 bases that match TRBD2. J lost 4 bases, V lost 1 base, and 10 bases had no gene match. The length of the CDR3 is 17 residues. Germline lookup yields CDR1 LGHDT and CDR2 YNNKEL (reference sequence). CDR3 nucleotides: TGTGCCAGCAGCCAAGGGCACCCCAGCGGGACGTACAATGAGCAGTTCTTC. Its protein product is CASSQGHPSGTYNEQFF.

The gene calls are TRBV11-2 and TRBJ2-1; 9 bases map to TRBD2. Germline V gives CDR1 SGHAT, CDR2 FQNNGV. The CDR3 has 14 residues. After removal of 3 bases from V and 5 bases from J, the junction contained 2 bases not matched to a gene. CDR3 nucleotides: TGTGCCAGCAGCTTGGCGGGAGGGAACAATGAGCAGTTCTTC. Protein: CASSLAGGNNEQFF.

The rearrangement uses TRBV28 and TRBJ2-5; 11 nucleotides agree with TRBD1. Germline V gene data show CDR1 as MDHEN and CDR2 as SYDVKM. With V trimmed by 6 bases and J by 4 bases, 7 bases remained unmatched. The CDR3 consists of 15 residues. CDR3: CASSRIGTGGETQYF. Here the CDR3 DNA reads TGTGCCAGCAGCCGCATCGGGACAGGGGGAGAGACCCAGTACTTC.

The chain is built from TRBV18 and TRBJ2-1; 10 bases are shared with TRBD2. CDR1 KGHSH and CDR2 LQKENI come from the germline V gene. CDR3 length: 16 residues. V lost 6 bases to trimming and J lost 3 bases; unmatched junction nucleotides: 8. The CDR3: CASSLELAGDYNEQFF. The CDR3 DNA sequence: TGTGCCAGCTCGCTCGAGCTAGCGGGAGACTACAATGAGCAGTTCTTC.

This chain joins TRBV7-8 and TRBJ1-5; unclear D gene. The length of the CDR3 is 13 residues. Germline CDR1 is SGHVS and CDR2 is FQNEAQ. The V end lost 2 bases, the J end lost 4 bases, and 6 bases lay between the germline ends. CDR3 amino acids: CASSLSGNQPQHF. CDR3 sequence (DNA): TGTGCCAGCAGCTTATCAGGAAATCAGCCCCAGCATTTT.

V and J are TRBV20-1 and TRBJ2-5; 10 bases are shared with TRBD1. Germline V gene lookup returns CDR1 DFQATT and CDR2 SNEGSKA (reference sequence). Trimming at V came to 3 bases and at J to 5 bases, leaving 6 bases not matched to a gene. The CDR3 runs to 14 residues. CDR3 amino acids: CSASLGQGGETQYF. The CDR3 region has the DNA TGCAGTGCTAGTTTAGGACAGGGGGGGGAGACCCAGTACTTC.

The J gene is TRBJ1-2, the V gene TRBV4-1; TRBD1 is a possible D gene (6 bases). The germline V and J ends were trimmed by 4 bases and 6 bases, with 27 bases remaining between them. This CDR3 has 18 amino acids. Germline V CDR1 and CDR2: MGHRA, YSYEKL. The CDR3 sequence is CASSRLDRGGEVSDGYTF. CDR3 bases: TGCGCCAGCAGCCGACTGGACCGCGGGGGCGAAGTTTCGGATGGCTACACCTTC.

This chain joins TRBV11-2 and TRBJ1-1, with TRBD1 matching over 8 bases. Trimming at V came to 8 bases and at J to 5 bases, leaving 10 bases not matched to a gene. Germline V lookup: CDR1 SGHAT, CDR2 FQNNGV. The CDR3 loop spans 14 amino acids. This CDR3 reads CASGKDRVETEAFF. The CDR3 bases are TGTGCCAGCGGGAAGGACAGGGTAGAGACTGAAGCTTTCTTT.

The J gene is TRBJ2-1, the V gene TRBV27; 7 bases line up with TRBD2. Germline V CDR1 and CDR2: MNHEY, SMNVEV (reference sequence). V trimming: 1 base; J trimming: 6 bases; junction bases outside the gene matches: 9. There are 16 residues in the CDR3. For the CDR3, the DNA is TGTGCCAGCAGTTTATTGGGCGGGAGAGCTGGCAATGAGCAGTTCTTC. As protein: CASSLLGGRAGNEQFF.

This sequence joins TRBV9 and TRBJ2-1, with 9 positions matching TRBD2. J lost 6 bases, V lost 3 bases, and 7 bases had no gene match. Per the germline V gene, CDR1 is SGDLS and CDR2 is YYNGEE. The CDR3 runs to 15 residues. The CDR3 sequence: CASSASAGGSNEQFF. The CDR3 DNA is TGTGCCAGCAGCGCGTCGGCGGGAGGGTCCAATGAGCAGTTCTTC. The variable domain in full, completed from reference TRBV9 and TRBJ2-1, reads DSGVTQTPKHLITATGQRVTLRCSPRSGDLSVYWYQQSLDQGLQFLIQYYNGEERAKGNILERFSAQQFPDLHSELNLSSLELGDSALYFCASSASAGGSNEQFFGPGTRLTVL.

CDR3 region: CASRLPGGLANTGELFF. The CDR3, as DNA: TGTGCCAGTAGGCTCCCTGGAGGCTTAGCGAACACCGGGGAGCTGTTTTTT. This chain links TRBV19 with TRBJ2-2; D may be TRBD2 (5 bases). CDR1 LNHDA and CDR2 SQIVND come from the germline V gene (reference sequence). V lost 6 bases to trimming and J lost 0 bases, with 17 bases between them. The CDR3 has 17 residues.

A few counts support this clone. This chain links TRBV7-6 with TRBJ1-2; TRBD1 matches at 10 bases. With 5 bases clipped from V and 5 bases from J, the junction kept 11 bases outside the gene matches. CDR3 length equals 16 residues. Per the germline V gene, CDR1 is SGHVS and CDR2 is FNYEAQ. CDR3 amino acids: CASSPGTGDPLYGYTF. CDR3 coding DNA: TGTGCCAGCAGCCCTGGGACAGGGGACCCATTGTATGGCTACACCTTC.

This sequence joins TRBV28 and TRBJ2-1; 7 nucleotides align to TRBD2. Germline lookup yields CDR1 MDHEN and CDR2 SYDVKM. This CDR3 comprises 16 residues. V was clipped by 9 bases and J by 14 bases; unmatched bases: 25. The CDR3 DNA follows: TGTGCCAGTCCACCCCCCCAGGGAGCGGCGGGGACTACCGAGTTCTTC. Its translation: CASPPPQGAAGTTEFF. Full variable domain (rest looked up from reference TRBV28 and TRBJ2-1): DVKVTQSSRYLVKRTGEKVFLECVQDMDHENMFWYRQDPGLGLRLIYFSYDVKMKEKGDIPEGYSVSREKKERFSLILESASTNQTSMYLCASPPPQGAAGTTEFFGPGTRLTVL.

The chain couples TRBV30 to TRBJ1-2; 10 nucleotides line up with TRBD1. V shed 5 bases and J 2 bases; nucleotides not matched to a gene: 8. Germline CDR1 reads GTSNPN; CDR2 reads SVGIG (reference sequence). This CDR3 comprises 15 residues. CDR3: CAWEPGTGENYGYTF. The CDR3 DNA reads TGTGCCTGGGAGCCTGGGACAGGGGAGAACTATGGCTACACCTTC.

The rearrangement links TRBV2 to TRBJ1-5; D possibly corresponds to TRBD1 (5 bases). This CDR3 has 14 residues. The germline CDR1 and CDR2 sequences are SNHLY and FYNNEI. Trimming left V 7 bases short and J 1 base short, with 11 bases between. The CDR3 DNA is TGTGCCAGCAAGGGCGGGGGGAGCAATCAGCCCCAGCATTTT. Protein: CASKGGGSNQPQHF.

The chain is built from TRBV5-1 and TRBJ2-7; weak D call: TRBD1 (6 bases). V dropped 5 bases and J dropped 5 bases, with 14 bases sitting between them. From germline, CDR1 is SGHRS and CDR2 YFSETQ. The CDR3 spans 13 residues. CDR3 sequence (DNA): TGCGCCAGCAGTCATAAACAGGGCAACGAGCAGTACTTC. Amino acids: CASSHKQGNEQYF.

This chain joins TRBV29-1 and TRBJ2-1, with D possibly TRBD2 on 6 matching bases. The V gene's germline CDR1 is SQVTM and CDR2 ANQGSEA. The CDR3 has 14 amino acids. Trimming left V 7 bases short and J 0 bases short, with 13 bases between. The CDR3 sequence is CSAAREISYNEQFF. The CDR3 nucleotides are TGCAGCGCCGCACGGGAGATCTCCTACAATGAGCAGTTCTTC.

The gene calls are TRBV2 and TRBJ1-6; tentatively, D is TRBD1 (5 bases). The germline V gene encodes CDR1 SNHLY and CDR2 FYNNEI. V lost 5 bases and J 10 bases, leaving 15 bases between the germline ends. The CDR3 runs to 14 residues. The CDR3 here is CASSYGAVGSPLHF. The CDR3 nucleotides are TGTGCCAGCAGTTATGGGGCGGTGGGGTCACCCCTCCACTTT.